These T cell receptor beta chains were read from a single sample in a study of blood T cell repertoires in COVID-19. The repertoire was sequenced with immunoSEQ multiplex PCR; TCRdb's copy has only in-frame clones and lacks some. The top ten clones hold about 25% of a sample with about 14,000 clones, under 90% of them seen once. What was sequenced was peripheral blood. The receptors were gathered from a woman aged 60-75 years with acute or convalescent COVID-19. Each CDR3 is given with its conserved first and last residue. The order of the fields is D gene, V gene, clone size, J gene, CDR3 protein, CDR3 DNA. A D gene is named only where the DNA matches it firmly. Clone size is not always given. Where it is, it says once, few, many or a class for expanded clones.

D gene: NA; V gene: TRBV27; clone size: once; J gene: TRBJ1-3; CDR3 protein: CASSMKQGPGNTIYF; CDR3 DNA: TGTGCCAGCAGTATGAAACAGGGTCCTGGAAACACCATATATTTT
D gene: TRBD1; V gene: TRBV29-1; clone size: NA; J gene: TRBJ2-6; CDR3 protein: CSVGGQGLPGANVLTF; CDR3 DNA: TGCAGCGTTGGGGGACAGGGTCTCCCTGGGGCCAACGTCCTGACTTTC
D gene: NA; V gene: TRBV4-3; clone size: NA; J gene: TRBJ1-1; CDR3 protein: CASSQDYHRYTEAFF; CDR3 DNA: TGCGCCAGCAGCCAAGATTATCACAGATACACTGAAGCTTTCTTT
D gene: TRBD2; V gene: TRBV4-3; clone size: NA; J gene: TRBJ2-4; CDR3 protein: CASSTLAGGGGEVKNIQYF; CDR3 DNA: TGCGCCAGCAGCACCCTAGCGGGAGGGGGTGGAGAAGTCAAAAACATTCAGTACTTC
D gene: NA; V gene: TRBV3-1/TRBV3-2; clone size: NA; J gene: TRBJ1-1; CDR3 protein: CASRAMAGAGEAFF; CDR3 DNA: TGTGCCAGCAGAGCGATGGCAGGGGCGGGTGAAGCTTTCTTT
D gene: TRBD1; V gene: TRBV29-1; clone size: NA; J gene: TRBJ1-2; CDR3 protein: CSVEDRVGYGYTF; CDR3 DNA: TGCAGCGTAGAGGACAGGGTCGGCTATGGCTACACCTTC
D gene: NA; V gene: TRBV2; clone size: NA; J gene: TRBJ2-7; CDR3 protein: CASSRRTESGLQYF; CDR3 DNA: TGTGCCAGCAGCCGAAGAACCGAATCAGGGCTCCAGTACTTC
D gene: TRBD1; V gene: TRBV5-8; clone size: NA; J gene: TRBJ2-5; CDR3 protein: CASSPGTGRETQYF; CDR3 DNA: TGTGCCAGCAGCCCCGGGACAGGGAGAGAGACCCAGTACTTC
D gene: NA; V gene: TRBV10-3; clone size: NA; J gene: TRBJ2-5; CDR3 protein: CAISGHGFETQYF; CDR3 DNA: TGTGCCATCAGCGGACATGGTTTTGAGACCCAGTACTTC
D gene: NA; V gene: TRBV4-3; clone size: large; J gene: TRBJ2-2; CDR3 protein: CASSQESRLYPGENTGELFF; CDR3 DNA: TGCGCCAGCAGCCAAGAATCACGGTTGTATCCAGGGGAGAACACCGGGGAGCTGTTTTTT
D gene: NA; V gene: TRBV5-6; clone size: NA; J gene: TRBJ2-2; CDR3 protein: CASSWLFQGRAGELFF; CDR3 DNA: TGTGCCAGCAGCTGGCTCTTCCAGGGGCGGGCCGGGGAGCTGTTTTTT
D gene: NA; V gene: TRBV9; clone size: once; J gene: TRBJ1-1; CDR3 protein: CASSSHRMNTEAFF; CDR3 DNA: TGTGCCAGCAGCTCCCACAGGATGAACACTGAAGCTTTCTTT
D gene: NA; V gene: TRBV14; clone size: NA; J gene: TRBJ2-3; CDR3 protein: CASSQAGDSGDTQYF; CDR3 DNA: TGTGCCAGCAGCCAAGCTGGCGACTCGGGTGATACGCAGTATTTT
D gene: NA; V gene: TRBV6-6; clone size: NA; J gene: TRBJ1-1; CDR3 protein: CAALGWTEAFF; CDR3 DNA: TGTGCCGCCCTGGGCTGGACTGAAGCTTTCTTT
D gene: NA; V gene: TRBV3-1/TRBV3-2; clone size: NA; J gene: TRBJ1-1; CDR3 protein: CASSQGQAPMNTEAFF; CDR3 DNA: TGTGCCAGCAGCCAAGGGCAGGCACCCATGAACACTGAAGCTTTCTTT
D gene: NA; V gene: TRBV6-5; clone size: NA; J gene: TRBJ2-1; CDR3 protein: CASSYVLVGGLGEQFF; CDR3 DNA: TGTGCCAGCAGTTACGTATTGGTGGGGGGGCTCGGCGAGCAGTTCTTC
D gene: TRBD2; V gene: TRBV30; clone size: NA; J gene: TRBJ2-4; CDR3 protein: CASSGEGRLAKNIQYF; CDR3 DNA: TGTGCCTCTAGCGGGGAGGGCCGCTTAGCCAAAAACATTCAGTACTTC
D gene: TRBD2; V gene: TRBV28; clone size: NA; J gene: TRBJ2-5; CDR3 protein: CASSPGGAQQTQYF; CDR3 DNA: TGTGCCAGCAGTCCGGGAGGGGCCCAACAGACCCAGTACTTC
D gene: TRBD1; V gene: TRBV5-1; clone size: NA; J gene: TRBJ2-1; CDR3 protein: CASSLEGQGYNEQFF; CDR3 DNA: TGCGCCAGCAGCTTGGAAGGACAGGGCTACAATGAGCAGTTCTTC
D gene: TRBD2; V gene: TRBV28; clone size: NA; J gene: TRBJ2-7; CDR3 protein: CASSFLGLAFEQYF; CDR3 DNA: TGTGCCAGCAGTTTCCTAGGACTAGCATTCGAGCAGTACTTC
D gene: NA; V gene: TRBV11-2; clone size: NA; J gene: TRBJ2-1; CDR3 protein: CASSLRRQTIEQFF; CDR3 DNA: TGTGCCAGCAGCTTACGGCGTCAAACTATTGAGCAGTTCTTC
D gene: TRBD2; V gene: TRBV5-1; clone size: few; J gene: TRBJ2-3; CDR3 protein: CASSSTSGGASTQYF; CDR3 DNA: TGCGCCAGCAGCTCAACTAGCGGGGGGGCCTCGACGCAGTATTTT
D gene: NA; V gene: TRBV4-3; clone size: NA; J gene: TRBJ1-1; CDR3 protein: CASSQVWRNTEAFF; CDR3 DNA: TGCGCCAGCAGCCAAGTATGGAGAAACACTGAAGCTTTCTTT
D gene: TRBD1; V gene: TRBV7-2; clone size: NA; J gene: TRBJ1-6; CDR3 protein: CASSLAGQGYSPLHF; CDR3 DNA: TGTGCCAGCAGCTTAGCGGGACAGGGGTATTCACCCCTCCACTTT
D gene: NA; V gene: TRBV7-9; clone size: NA; J gene: TRBJ2-1; CDR3 protein: CASSLYGLPDNEQFF; CDR3 DNA: TGTGCCAGCAGCTTATATGGACTACCCGACAATGAGCAGTTCTTC
D gene: TRBD2; V gene: TRBV6-5; clone size: NA; J gene: TRBJ2-1; CDR3 protein: CASIYGLAGDEQFF; CDR3 DNA: TGTGCCAGCATCTACGGACTAGCAGGCGATGAGCAGTTCTTC
D gene: NA; V gene: TRBV24-1; clone size: few; J gene: TRBJ1-3; CDR3 protein: CATSDSLSGNTIYF; CDR3 DNA: TGTGCCACCAGTGATTCCCTCTCTGGAAACACCATATATTTT
D gene: NA; V gene: TRBV11-2; clone size: NA; J gene: TRBJ2-5; CDR3 protein: CASSLEVVSGPSGTQYF; CDR3 DNA: TGTGCCAGCAGCTTAGAAGTTGTTAGCGGACCCTCGGGGACCCAGTACTTC
D gene: TRBD2; V gene: TRBV11-3; clone size: once; J gene: TRBJ2-2; CDR3 protein: CASSARGAGELFF; CDR3 DNA: TGTGCCAGCAGCGCTCGGGGGGCCGGGGAGCTGTTTTTT
D gene: TRBD1; V gene: TRBV6-5; clone size: NA; J gene: TRBJ1-2; CDR3 protein: CASGRGTGINYGYTF; CDR3 DNA: TGTGCCAGCGGTCGTGGGACAGGGATCAACTATGGCTACACCTTC
D gene: TRBD1; V gene: TRBV27; clone size: NA; J gene: TRBJ2-3; CDR3 protein: CASSLRYTTGQGPLTQYF; CDR3 DNA: TGTGCCAGCAGTTTACGATACACCACGGGACAGGGGCCTTTGACGCAGTATTTT
D gene: NA; V gene: TRBV5-5; clone size: NA; J gene: TRBJ2-7; CDR3 protein: CASSLVRGSYEQYF; CDR3 DNA: TGTGCCAGCAGCTTGGTTAGGGGCAGCTACGAGCAGTACTTC
D gene: TRBD2; V gene: TRBV6-2/TRBV6-3; clone size: NA; J gene: TRBJ2-2; CDR3 protein: CASSFGTSGTGELFF; CDR3 DNA: TGTGCCAGCAGTTTCGGGACTAGCGGGACCGGGGAGCTGTTTTTT
D gene: NA; V gene: TRBV19; clone size: NA; J gene: TRBJ2-5; CDR3 protein: CASSTGRDQETQYF; CDR3 DNA: TGTGCCAGTAGTACTGGCAGGGACCAAGAGACCCAGTACTTC
D gene: TRBD1; V gene: TRBV6-6; clone size: NA; J gene: TRBJ1-6; CDR3 protein: CATLTGDNSPLHF; CDR3 DNA: TGTGCCACCTTAACAGGGGACAATTCACCCCTCCACTTT
D gene: NA; V gene: TRBV19; clone size: NA; J gene: TRBJ1-1; CDR3 protein: CASEFRGWGMNTEAFF; CDR3 DNA: TGTGCCAGCGAGTTCAGGGGTTGGGGTATGAACACTGAAGCTTTCTTT
D gene: TRBD2; V gene: TRBV2; clone size: NA; J gene: TRBJ2-2; CDR3 protein: CASSELAGGSTGELFF; CDR3 DNA: TGTGCCAGCAGTGAGCTAGCGGGAGGTTCCACCGGGGAGCTGTTTTTT
D gene: NA; V gene: TRBV2; clone size: once; J gene: TRBJ1-1; CDR3 protein: CASSEGPGTEAFF; CDR3 DNA: TGTGCCAGCAGTGAAGGGCCGGGCACTGAAGCTTTCTTT
D gene: NA; V gene: TRBV27; clone size: NA; J gene: TRBJ1-2; CDR3 protein: CASSFQGQSNYGYTF; CDR3 DNA: TGTGCCAGCAGTTTTCAGGGGCAGTCTAACTATGGCTACACCTTC
D gene: TRBD1; V gene: TRBV6-6; clone size: once; J gene: TRBJ1-6; CDR3 protein: CASSYPGQGTRSPLHF; CDR3 DNA: TGTGCCAGCAGTTACCCGGGACAGGGGACACGGTCACCCCTCCACTTT
D gene: NA; V gene: TRBV11-2; clone size: NA; J gene: TRBJ2-1; CDR3 protein: CASSLDRVHEFF; CDR3 DNA: TGTGCCAGCAGCTTAGACAGGGTGCACGAGTTCTTC
D gene: TRBD1; V gene: TRBV5-1; clone size: NA; J gene: TRBJ1-1; CDR3 protein: CASSRLGDRANTEAFF; CDR3 DNA: TGCGCCAGCAGCCGATTAGGGGACAGGGCGAACACTGAAGCTTTCTTT
D gene: NA; V gene: TRBV5-4; clone size: NA; J gene: TRBJ2-7; CDR3 protein: CASSLRSTSYEQYF; CDR3 DNA: TGTGCCAGCAGCTTACGGAGCACGTCCTACGAGCAGTACTTC
D gene: TRBD2; V gene: TRBV7-3; clone size: NA; J gene: TRBJ2-1; CDR3 protein: CASSHGTSGYNEQFF; CDR3 DNA: TGTGCCAGCAGCCACGGGACTAGCGGATACAATGAGCAGTTCTTC
D gene: TRBD2; V gene: TRBV19; clone size: NA; J gene: TRBJ2-1; CDR3 protein: CASSILAGVSNEQFF; CDR3 DNA: TGTGCCAGTAGTATACTAGCGGGAGTGTCCAATGAGCAGTTCTTC
D gene: NA; V gene: TRBV6-6; clone size: NA; J gene: TRBJ1-4; CDR3 protein: CASSFLLGTRGEKLFF; CDR3 DNA: TGTGCCAGCAGTTTCCTACTCGGGACACGGGGTGAAAAACTGTTTTTT
D gene: TRBD1; V gene: TRBV28; clone size: NA; J gene: TRBJ1-4; CDR3 protein: CASSSAGQENEKLFF; CDR3 DNA: TGTGCCAGCTCCTCGGCCGGACAGGAAAATGAAAAACTGTTTTTT
D gene: TRBD2; V gene: TRBV5-5; clone size: once; J gene: TRBJ2-1; CDR3 protein: CASSLAVLSAGEPNEQFF; CDR3 DNA: TGTGCCAGCAGCTTGGCCGTACTCTCGGCGGGAGAACCCAATGAGCAGTTCTTC
D gene: NA; V gene: TRBV7-2; clone size: once; J gene: TRBJ2-6; CDR3 protein: CASSSYPGSNVLTF; CDR3 DNA: TGTGCCAGCAGCTCTTACCCCGGGTCCAACGTCCTGACTTTC
D gene: TRBD2; V gene: TRBV9; clone size: NA; J gene: TRBJ2-3; CDR3 protein: CASSVDGRWADTQYF; CDR3 DNA: TGTGCCAGCAGCGTAGACGGGAGGTGGGCAGATACGCAGTATTTT
D gene: NA; V gene: TRBV7-3; clone size: NA; J gene: TRBJ1-1; CDR3 protein: CASSLNPPGSSEAFF; CDR3 DNA: TGTGCCAGCAGCTTAAACCCCCCAGGGTCCAGTGAAGCTTTCTTT
D gene: TRBD2; V gene: TRBV28; clone size: once; J gene: TRBJ2-1; CDR3 protein: CATLSGGTSGMNEQFF; CDR3 DNA: TGTGCCACCCTATCAGGAGGGACTAGCGGGATGAATGAGCAGTTCTTC
D gene: TRBD2; V gene: TRBV7-2; clone size: NA; J gene: TRBJ2-7; CDR3 protein: CASSLRGRNGEQYF; CDR3 DNA: TGTGCCAGCAGCCTCCGCGGGAGGAATGGCGAGCAGTACTTC
D gene: NA; V gene: TRBV19; clone size: NA; J gene: TRBJ1-6; CDR3 protein: CATNRVQNSPLHF; CDR3 DNA: TGTGCAACTAACCGAGTACAAAATTCACCCCTCCACTTT
D gene: TRBD2; V gene: TRBV28; clone size: once; J gene: TRBJ2-7; CDR3 protein: CASSPIGTSAYEQYF; CDR3 DNA: TGTGCCAGCAGTCCGATTGGGACTAGCGCTTACGAGCAGTACTTC
D gene: NA; V gene: TRBV7-2; clone size: NA; J gene: TRBJ2-7; CDR3 protein: CASSLGGLLYEQYF; CDR3 DNA: TGTGCCAGCAGCTTAGGGGGCCTCCTCTACGAGCAGTACTTC
D gene: NA; V gene: TRBV30; clone size: NA; J gene: TRBJ1-2; CDR3 protein: CAWSVLAGHGYTF; CDR3 DNA: TGTGCCTGGAGTGTACTAGCAGGCCATGGCTACACCTTC
D gene: NA; V gene: TRBV6-6; clone size: NA; J gene: TRBJ2-3; CDR3 protein: CASRAGTDTQYF; CDR3 DNA: TGTGCCAGCAGGGCGGGCACAGATACGCAGTATTTT
D gene: NA; V gene: TRBV21-1; clone size: NA; J gene: TRBJ1-5; CDR3 protein: CASSKGQGKLGSNQPQHF; CDR3 DNA: TGTGCCAGCAGCAAAGGACAGGGAAAACTGGGTAGCAATCAGCCCCAGCATTTT
D gene: NA; V gene: TRBV9; clone size: NA; J gene: TRBJ2-7; CDR3 protein: CASSSRTATHEQYF; CDR3 DNA: TGTGCCAGCAGCTCCAGGACAGCGACCCACGAGCAGTACTTC